The 21 T cell receptor beta chains listed next were all sequenced from one sample in a study of control samples from healthy donors and cancer patients. Sequencing was performed with immunoSEQ multiplex PCR; in TCRdb, only in-frame clones are kept and a portion is missing. The repertoire has about 150,000 clones, approximately 93% of them found once; the top ten carry 5.8%. The sequencing input was blood. These receptor sequences come from a man between 18 and 29 years old in good health.

The chain has TRBV2 and TRBJ1-5; D unresolved. The ends were cut back, 6 bases at V and 3 bases at J, with 21 bases in the middle. CDR1 and CDR2 (germline): SNHLY, FYNNEI. This CDR3 contains 17 residues. Written as DNA, the CDR3 is TGTGCCAGCAGCCAACCCGCGGACCGACTACACAATCAGCCCCAGCATTTT. Protein: CASSQPADRLHNQPQHF. The variable domain in full, with the rest retrieved from reference TRBV2 and TRBJ1-5, is EPEVTQTPSHQVTQMGQEVILRCVPISNHLYFYWYRQILGQKVEFLVSFYNNEISEKSEIFDDQFSVERPDGSNFTLKIRSTKLEDSAMYFCASSQPADRLHNQPQHFGDGTRLSIL.

The CDR3 DNA reads TGTGCCAGCAGTTACTCGACCGGGGGCAACTATGGCTACACCTTC. Amino acid sequence: CASSYSTGGNYGYTF. The gene calls are TRBV6-2 or TRBV6-3 and TRBJ1-2; D possibly corresponds to TRBD1 (6 bases). Per the germline V gene, CDR1 is MNHEY and CDR2 is SVGEGT. Trimming pared 0 bases from V and 2 bases from J, leaving 10 bases between. The CDR3 extends over 15 amino acids.

The chain carries TRBV27 and TRBJ1-4; 10 positions agree with TRBD1. This CDR3 contains 15 residues. Germline V gene data show CDR1 as MNHEY and CDR2 as SMNVEV (reference sequence). The V gene end was trimmed by 5 bases and the J gene end by 8 bases; junction bases not matched to a gene: 8. Here the CDR3 reads CASSPHRDRGEKLFF. The DNA for the CDR3 is TGTGCCAGCAGTCCGCACCGGGACAGGGGCGAAAAACTGTTTTTT.

The V gene is TRBV6-6, the J gene TRBJ2-7, with D possibly TRBD2 on 6 matching bases. V was clipped by 5 bases and J by 6 bases, with 11 bases between them. From germline, CDR1 is MNHNY and CDR2 SVGAGI (reference sequence). The CDR3 totals 12 residues. CDR3 coding DNA: TGTGCCAGCAGTACCCCCGGGGGCGAGCAGTACTTC. Translation: CASSTPGGEQYF.

This clone was observed a few times. The gene calls are TRBV6-1 and TRBJ1-6; D is perhaps TRBD1 (5 bases). This CDR3 is built from 13 residues. The V end lost 2 bases, the J end lost 17 bases, and 16 bases lay between the germline ends. CDR1 and CDR2 (germline): MNHNS, SASEGT. In nucleotides, the CDR3 is TGTGCCAGCAGTGAACGGGGCGGACGGACGATCCACTTT. It codes for CASSERGGRTIHF.

V usage is TRBV5-6 and J usage is TRBJ1-5, with TRBD1 as a possible D gene (6 bases). CDR1 is SGHDT and CDR2 is YYEEEE in the germline V gene. The CDR3 is 17 amino acids. V gave up 1 base and J gave up 2 bases, with 16 bases separating them. CDR3 protein: CASSLFQGLGGNQPQHF. DNA of the CDR3: TGTGCCAGCAGCTTGTTTCAGGGGTTGGGGGGCAATCAGCCCCAGCATTTT.

The chain employs TRBV7-6 and TRBJ2-1; TRBD2 agrees at 7 bases. CDR3 size: 15 residues. V shed 1 base and J 5 bases; nucleotides not matched to a gene: 5. The germline V gene has CDR1 SGHVS and CDR2 FNYEAQ. The CDR3, as DNA: TGTGCCAGCAGCTTAGGCGGGGGAGCGGACAATGAGCAGTTCTTC. It is translated as CASSLGGGADNEQFF.

J is TRBJ2-1 and V is TRBV2; D uncertain. The germline V gene encodes CDR1 SNHLY and CDR2 FYNNEI. The CDR3 sequence is 15 residues long. Trimming took 5 bases from V and 3 from J, leaving 14 bases between them. The CDR3 here is CASSLGPGDYNEQFF. CDR3 bases: TGTGCCAGCAGTCTAGGCCCTGGGGACTACAATGAGCAGTTCTTC.

The chain has TRBV6-1 and TRBJ2-1; TRBD1 aligns across 8 bases. The V and J ends lost 3 bases and 6 bases, in that order; junction bases with no gene match: 7. The CDR3 length is 15 residues. The germline V gene encodes CDR1 MNHNS and CDR2 SASEGT. CDR3 residues: CASSDRTGRANEQFF. CDR3 nucleotide sequence: TGTGCCAGCAGTGACCGGACAGGGCGGGCCAATGAGCAGTTCTTC.

The CDR3 coding sequence is TGTGCCAGCAGCCCGACAGCGATGAACACTGAAGCTTTCTTT. This encodes CASSPTAMNTEAFF. The J gene is TRBJ1-1, the V gene TRBV28; a possible D gene is TRBD1 (5 bases). V was pared by 6 bases and J by 0 bases, with 11 bases between. Germline CDR1 MDHEN, CDR2 SYDVKM. The CDR3 extends over 14 amino acids.

The chain couples TRBV28 to TRBJ2-5; D ambiguous. V lost 6 bases and J 2 bases, leaving 10 bases between the germline ends. The CDR3 loop spans 13 amino acids. Germline V CDR1 and CDR2: MDHEN, SYDVKM. CDR3 nucleotide sequence: TGTGCCAGCAGCCCCCCGACTCAAGAGACCCAGTACTTC. It is translated as CASSPPTQETQYF.

The chain uses TRBV29-1 and TRBJ1-1; 7 positions agree with TRBD1. The CDR3 totals 12 residues. Germline CDR1 SQVTM, CDR2 ANQGSEA. The trim removed 3 bases at V and 11 bases at J, leaving 9 bases unmatched. The CDR3 here is CSVEEGATMAFF. The DNA for the CDR3 is TGCAGCGTTGAGGAGGGGGCGACGATGGCTTTCTTT.

The chain is built from TRBV5-1 and TRBJ2-1; 9 bases are a match to TRBD2. J gave up 0 bases and V 4 bases, and 8 bases lay outside the gene matches. This CDR3 has 17 amino acids. Germline CDR1 is SGHRS and CDR2 is YFSETQ. CDR3 nucleotides: TGCGCCAGCAGCCCCCAGGGACTAGCCGACTCCTACAATGAGCAGTTCTTC. Its translation is CASSPQGLADSYNEQFF.

The CDR3, as DNA: TGTGCCAGCGGGGAGAACACTGAAGCTTTCTTT. It is translated as CASGENTEAFF. The rearrangement joins TRBV6-5 to TRBJ1-1; no reliable D call. Germline V gene lookup returns CDR1 MNHEY and CDR2 SVGAGI. This CDR3 is built from 11 residues. V dropped 8 bases and J dropped 1 base, with 5 bases sitting between them.

This clone showed up just once. This chain links TRBV5-1 with TRBJ1-5, with D possibly TRBD1 on 5 matching bases. The V and J ends lost 3 bases and 5 bases respectively, with 12 bases between them. The germline CDR1 and CDR2 sequences are SGHRS and YFSETQ. The CDR3 spans 14 residues. DNA for the CDR3: TGCGCCAGCAGCTGGGAGGGGAGGGATCAGCCCCAGCATTTT. This codes for CASSWEGRDQPQHF.

The V gene is TRBV19, the J gene TRBJ2-1; D not certain. The germline V gene has CDR1 LNHDA and CDR2 SQIVND (reference sequence). Trimming removed 5 bases from V and 15 bases from J, with 11 bases in between. This CDR3 comprises 10 residues. The CDR3 protein is CASSANLLFF. CDR3 bases: TGTGCCAGTAGTGCAAACCTCCTGTTCTTC.

In this sample, this clone turned up a few times. The gene calls are TRBV29-1 and TRBJ2-1, with no clear D. Trimming removed 4 bases at V and 10 bases at J, with 14 bases between. The CDR3 contains 12 residues. Germline V gene sequence: CDR1 SQVTM, CDR2 ANQGSEA. The CDR3 DNA sequence: TGCAGCGTTGGGTCGACGTCCTGGGAGCAGTTCTTC. It specifies CSVGSTSWEQFF.

The chain joins TRBV30 to TRBJ1-2, with a possible D match to TRBD1 (5 bases). V lost 3 bases, J lost 2 bases, and 13 bases lay in between. The CDR3 extends over 14 amino acids. Germline V lookup: CDR1 GTSNPN, CDR2 SVGIG (reference sequence). The CDR3: CAWSPGRMNYGYTF. DNA of the CDR3: TGTGCCTGGAGCCCGGGACGGATGAACTATGGCTACACCTTC.

Notes on this clone: Different DNA sequences within this sample yield the same CDR3. V usage is TRBV11-2 and J usage is TRBJ1-2; 7 nucleotides line up with TRBD1. V dropped 5 bases and J dropped 8; count of bases not matched to a gene: 8. The germline V gene has CDR1 SGHAT and CDR2 FQNNGV. The length of the CDR3 is 13 residues. This CDR3 is CASSPQGRGGYTF. CDR3 DNA: TGTGCCAGCAGCCCACAGGGGCGGGGGGGCTACACCTTC.

The chain combines TRBV7-2 with TRBJ1-2; D ambiguous. The CDR3 is made up of 12 amino acids. The V end lost 3 bases, the J end lost 3 bases, and 5 bases lay between the germline ends. CDR1 is SGHTA and CDR2 is FQGNSA in the germline V gene. Written as DNA, the CDR3 is TGTGCCAGCAGCTTGGACGACTATGGCTACACCTTC. Translated, it gives CASSLDDYGYTF.

This chain joins TRBV28 and TRBJ2-7; TRBD2 aligns across 8 bases. The CDR3 is 15 residues long. Germline loops: CDR1 MDHEN, CDR2 SYDVKM. J gave up 6 bases and V 1 base, and 8 bases lay outside the gene matches. The DNA for the CDR3 is TGTGCCAGCAGTTTATCGACTAGCGTCCCCTCCGAGCAGTACTTC. It encodes CASSLSTSVPSEQYF.